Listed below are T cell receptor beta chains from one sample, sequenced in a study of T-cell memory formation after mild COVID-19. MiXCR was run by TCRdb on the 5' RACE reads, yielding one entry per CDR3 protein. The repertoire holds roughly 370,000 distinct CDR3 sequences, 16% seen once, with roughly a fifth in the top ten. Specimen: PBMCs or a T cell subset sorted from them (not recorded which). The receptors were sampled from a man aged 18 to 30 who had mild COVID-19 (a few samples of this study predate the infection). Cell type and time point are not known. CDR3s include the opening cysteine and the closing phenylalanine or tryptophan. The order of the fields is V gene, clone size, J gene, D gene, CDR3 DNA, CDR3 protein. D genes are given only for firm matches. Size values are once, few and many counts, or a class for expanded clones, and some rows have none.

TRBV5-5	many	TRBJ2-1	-	TGTGCCAGCAGCTTGCAGGTCACGAGCTCCTACAATGAGCAGTTCTTC	CASSLQVTSSYNEQFF
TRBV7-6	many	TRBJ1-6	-	TGTGCCAGCAGCTTAGCAGAGAATTCACCCCTCCACTTT	CASSLAENSPLHF
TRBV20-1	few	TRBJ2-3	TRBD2	TGCAGTGCTAGAGAGCTAGCGGGGACAGATACGCAGTATTTT	CSARELAGTDTQYF
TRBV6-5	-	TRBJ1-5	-	TGTGCCAGCAGCCGGGGCCCGGGTAGCAATCAGCCCCAGCATTTT	CASSRGPGSNQPQHF
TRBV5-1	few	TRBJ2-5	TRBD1	TGCGCCAGCAGCGCCGGGACAGGATACCAAGAGACCCAGTACTTC	CASSAGTGYQETQYF
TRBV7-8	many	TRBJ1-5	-	TGTGCCAGCAGCTTAGCGGGGTTCCGAAACAATCAGCCCCAGCATTTT	CASSLAGFRNNQPQHF
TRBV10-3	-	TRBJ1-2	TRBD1	TGTGCCAGCTGGGACAGGGGTAGCGGCTATGGCTACACCTTC	CASWDRGSGYGYTF
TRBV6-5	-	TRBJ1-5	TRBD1	TGTGCCAGCAGTAAAACAGGGGATCAGCCCCAGCATTTT	CASSKTGDQPQHF
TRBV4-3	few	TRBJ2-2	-	TGCGCCAGCAGCGGGGGAATCACGAACACCGGGGAGCTGTTTTTT	CASSGGITNTGELFF
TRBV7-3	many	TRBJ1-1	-	TGTGCCAGCAGCCCGGGACACATGAACACTGAAGCTTTCTTT	CASSPGHMNTEAFF
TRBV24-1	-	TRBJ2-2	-	TGTGCCACCAGTGATTTAGGAGCCGGAGGGAAATTCGCCGGGGAGCTGTTTTTT	CATSDLGAGGKFAGELFF
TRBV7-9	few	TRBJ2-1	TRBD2	TGTGCCAGCAGCCAAAACCGGGACTACTACAATGAGCAGTTCTTC	CASSQNRDYYNEQFF
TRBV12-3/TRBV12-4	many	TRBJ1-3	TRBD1	TGTGCCAGCACTTTACAGGGGGCTGGAAACACCATATATTTT	CASTLQGAGNTIYF
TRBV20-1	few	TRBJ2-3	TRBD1	TGCAGTGCTACCACCCGGACAGGGGCAGATACGCAGTATTTT	CSATTRTGADTQYF
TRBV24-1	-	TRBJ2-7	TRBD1	TGTGCCACCAGTGAGCGGGACAGGGGACGCGAGCAGTACTTC	CATSERDRGREQYF
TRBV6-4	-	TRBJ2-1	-	TGTGCCAGCAGTAGGCTAGCCTTCAGTGAGCAGTTCTTC	CASSRLAFSEQFF
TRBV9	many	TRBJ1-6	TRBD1	TGTGCCAGCAGCCCCGGACAGGGAGATTCACCCCTCCACTTT	CASSPGQGDSPLHF
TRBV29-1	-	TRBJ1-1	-	TGCAGCGGCACAGGGACCACTGAAGCTTTCTTT	CSGTGTTEAFF
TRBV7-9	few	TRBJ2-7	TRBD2	TGTGCCAGCCACCCCAGCGGGAATACCTACGAGCAGTACTTC	CASHPSGNTYEQYF
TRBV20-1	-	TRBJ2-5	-	TGCAGTGCTAGAGATAGCCTAGCGACGAAGACCCAGTACTTC	CSARDSLATKTQYF
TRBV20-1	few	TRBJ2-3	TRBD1	TGCAGTGCTAAACAGGGGTTCGGCACAGATACGCAGTATTTT	CSAKQGFGTDTQYF
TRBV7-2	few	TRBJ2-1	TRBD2	TGTGCCAGCAGCGCCCGGGGGGACGTCTCCTACAATGAGCAGTTCTTC	CASSARGDVSYNEQFF
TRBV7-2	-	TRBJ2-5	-	TGTGCCAGCAGCTTAGTTTGGGCGGGCCAAGAGACCCAGTACTTC	CASSLVWAGQETQYF
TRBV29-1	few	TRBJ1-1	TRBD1	TGCAGCGTTGCTCGAGGGGGCGCTGAAGCTTTCTTT	CSVARGGAEAFF
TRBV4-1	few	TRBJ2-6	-	TGCGCCAGCAGCCAAGTCCCCTTCTCTGGGGCCAACGTCCTGACTTTC	CASSQVPFSGANVLTF
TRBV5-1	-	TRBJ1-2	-	TGCGCCAGCAGCTATGAATCAGGAGGGCTCGACTATGGCTACACCTTC	CASSYESGGLDYGYTF
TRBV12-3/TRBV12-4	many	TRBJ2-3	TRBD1	TGTGCCAGCAGTCCGGACAGGACAAGCACAGATACGCAGTATTTT	CASSPDRTSTDTQYF
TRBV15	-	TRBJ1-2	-	TGTGCCACCACCGCAGGGACCCCGGCGGATGGCTACACCTTC	CATTAGTPADGYTF